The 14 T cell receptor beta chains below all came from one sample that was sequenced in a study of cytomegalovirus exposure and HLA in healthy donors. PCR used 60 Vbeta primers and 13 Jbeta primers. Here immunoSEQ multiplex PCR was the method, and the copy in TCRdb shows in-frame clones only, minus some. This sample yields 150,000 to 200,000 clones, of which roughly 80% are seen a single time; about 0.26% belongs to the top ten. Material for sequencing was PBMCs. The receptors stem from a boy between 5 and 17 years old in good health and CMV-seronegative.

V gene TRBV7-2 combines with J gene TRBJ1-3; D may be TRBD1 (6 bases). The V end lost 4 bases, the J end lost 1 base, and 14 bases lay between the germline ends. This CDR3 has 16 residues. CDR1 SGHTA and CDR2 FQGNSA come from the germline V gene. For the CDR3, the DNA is TGTGCCAGCAGCTCCAAGGGGGGGGGATCTGGAAACACCATATATTTT. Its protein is CASSSKGGGSGNTIYF.

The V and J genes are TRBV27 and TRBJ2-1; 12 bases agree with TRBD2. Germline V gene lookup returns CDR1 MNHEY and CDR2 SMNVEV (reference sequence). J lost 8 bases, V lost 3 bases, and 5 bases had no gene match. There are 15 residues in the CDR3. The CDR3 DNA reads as TGTGCCAGCAGTTTGACTAGCGGGAGTCGGGATGAGCAGTTCTTC. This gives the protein CASSLTSGSRDEQFF.

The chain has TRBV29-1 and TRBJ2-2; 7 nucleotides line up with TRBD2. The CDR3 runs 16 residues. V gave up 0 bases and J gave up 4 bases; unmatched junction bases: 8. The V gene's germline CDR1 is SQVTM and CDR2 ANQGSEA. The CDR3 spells CSVEDRGVSGTGELFF. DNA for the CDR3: TGCAGCGTTGAAGATCGGGGGGTTAGTGGCACCGGGGAGCTGTTTTTT.

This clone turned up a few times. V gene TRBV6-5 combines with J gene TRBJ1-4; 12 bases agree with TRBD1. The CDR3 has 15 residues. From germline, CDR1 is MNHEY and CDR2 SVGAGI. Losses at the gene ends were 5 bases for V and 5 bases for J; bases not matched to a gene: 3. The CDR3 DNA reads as TGTGCCAGCAGTGCAGGGACAGGGGGCAATGAAAAACTGTTTTTT. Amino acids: CASSAGTGGNEKLFF.

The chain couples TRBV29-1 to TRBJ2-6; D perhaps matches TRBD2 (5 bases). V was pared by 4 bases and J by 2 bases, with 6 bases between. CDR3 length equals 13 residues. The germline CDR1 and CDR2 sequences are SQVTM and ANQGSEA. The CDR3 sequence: CSVGTAGANVLTF. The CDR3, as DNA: TGCAGCGTTGGGACTGCTGGGGCCAACGTCCTGACTTTC.

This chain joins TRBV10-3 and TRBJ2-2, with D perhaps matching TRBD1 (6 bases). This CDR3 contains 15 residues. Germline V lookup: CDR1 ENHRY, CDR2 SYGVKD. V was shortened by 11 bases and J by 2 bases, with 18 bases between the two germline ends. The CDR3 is CAAAPGAHNTGELFF. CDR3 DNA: TGTGCCGCAGCCCCAGGGGCGCACAACACCGGGGAGCTGTTTTTT.

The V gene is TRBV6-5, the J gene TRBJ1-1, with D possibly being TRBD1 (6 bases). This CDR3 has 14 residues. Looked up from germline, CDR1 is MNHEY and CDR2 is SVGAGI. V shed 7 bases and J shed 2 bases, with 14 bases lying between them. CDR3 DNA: TGTGCCAGCAAGCGGACAGACGCCAACACTGAAGCTTTCTTT. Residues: CASKRTDANTEAFF.

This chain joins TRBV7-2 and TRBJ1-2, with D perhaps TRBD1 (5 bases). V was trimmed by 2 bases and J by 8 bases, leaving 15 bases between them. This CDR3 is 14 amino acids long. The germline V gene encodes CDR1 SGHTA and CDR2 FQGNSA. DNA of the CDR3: TGTGCCAGCAGCTTATCAGGGAACCCGGCGGGCTACACCTTC. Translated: CASSLSGNPAGYTF.

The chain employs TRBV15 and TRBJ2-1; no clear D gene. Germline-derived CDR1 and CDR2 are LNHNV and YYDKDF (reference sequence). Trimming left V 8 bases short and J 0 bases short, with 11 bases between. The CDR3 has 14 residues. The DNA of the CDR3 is TGTGCCACCGTGAGTCCGAGCTCCTACAATGAGCAGTTCTTC. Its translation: CATVSPSSYNEQFF.

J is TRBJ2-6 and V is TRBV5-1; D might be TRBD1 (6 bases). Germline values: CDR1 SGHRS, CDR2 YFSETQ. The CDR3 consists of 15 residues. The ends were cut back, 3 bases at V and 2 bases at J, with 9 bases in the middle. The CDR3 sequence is CASSSDSPGANVLTF. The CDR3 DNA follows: TGCGCCAGCAGCTCGGACAGTCCTGGGGCCAACGTCCTGACTTTC.

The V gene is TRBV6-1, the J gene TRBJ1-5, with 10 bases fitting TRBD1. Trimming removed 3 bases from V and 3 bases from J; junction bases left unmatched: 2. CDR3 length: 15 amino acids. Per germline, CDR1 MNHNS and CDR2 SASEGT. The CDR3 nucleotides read TGTGCCAGCAGTGAGACAGGGGGCTACAATCAGCCCCAGCATTTT. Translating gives CASSETGGYNQPQHF.

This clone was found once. This CDR3 reads CAISPKGQLTDTQYF. DNA for the CDR3: TGTGCCATCAGCCCTAAGGGACAGCTCACAGATACGCAGTATTTT. V gene TRBV10-3 combines with J gene TRBJ2-3, with 7 positions matching TRBD1. V was pared by 6 bases and J by 2 bases, with 8 bases of the junction left unmatched. The CDR3 sequence is 15 residues long. Germline CDR1 and CDR2: ENHRY and SYGVKD.

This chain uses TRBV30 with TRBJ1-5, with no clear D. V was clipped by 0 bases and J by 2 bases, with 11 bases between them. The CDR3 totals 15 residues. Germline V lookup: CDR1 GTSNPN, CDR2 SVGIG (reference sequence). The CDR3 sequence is CAWSVKGAGNQPQHF. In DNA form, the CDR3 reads TGTGCCTGGAGTGTAAAAGGCGCGGGCAATCAGCCCCAGCATTTT.

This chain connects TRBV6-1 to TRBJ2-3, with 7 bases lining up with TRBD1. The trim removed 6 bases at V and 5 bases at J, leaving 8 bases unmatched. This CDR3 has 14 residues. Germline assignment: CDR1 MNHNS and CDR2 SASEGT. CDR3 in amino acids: CASRQGWAGDTQYF. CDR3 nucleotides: TGTGCCAGCAGACAGGGGTGGGCGGGAGATACGCAGTATTTT.